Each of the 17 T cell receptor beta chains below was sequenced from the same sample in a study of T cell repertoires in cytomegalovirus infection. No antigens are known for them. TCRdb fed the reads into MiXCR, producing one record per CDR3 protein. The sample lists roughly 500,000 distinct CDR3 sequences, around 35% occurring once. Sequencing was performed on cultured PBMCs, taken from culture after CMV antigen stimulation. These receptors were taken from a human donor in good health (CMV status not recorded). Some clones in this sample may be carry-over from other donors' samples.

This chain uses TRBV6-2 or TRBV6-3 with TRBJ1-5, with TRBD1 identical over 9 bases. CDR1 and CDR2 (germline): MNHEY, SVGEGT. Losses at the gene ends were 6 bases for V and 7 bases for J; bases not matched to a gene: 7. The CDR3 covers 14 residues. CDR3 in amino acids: CASRRGDREQPQHF. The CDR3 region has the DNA TGTGCCAGCAGGAGGGGGGACAGGGAACAGCCCCAGCATTTT.

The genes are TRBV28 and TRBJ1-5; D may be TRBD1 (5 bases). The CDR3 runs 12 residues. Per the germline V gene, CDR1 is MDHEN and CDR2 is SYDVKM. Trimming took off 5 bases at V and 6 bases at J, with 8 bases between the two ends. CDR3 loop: CASSTTGQPQHF. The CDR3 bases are TGTGCCAGCAGTACCACAGGTCAGCCCCAGCATTTT.

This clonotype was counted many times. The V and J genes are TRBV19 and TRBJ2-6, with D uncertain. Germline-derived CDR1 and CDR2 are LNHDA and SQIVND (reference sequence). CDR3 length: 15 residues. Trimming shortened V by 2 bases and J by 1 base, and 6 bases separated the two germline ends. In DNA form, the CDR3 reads TGTGCCAGTAGTATATCCGGTTCTGGGGCCAACGTCCTGACTTTC. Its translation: CASSISGSGANVLTF.

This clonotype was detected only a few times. CDR3 sequence: CASSLFLDEQFF. CDR3 nucleotide sequence: TGTGCCAGCAGCTTATTTCTGGATGAGCAGTTCTTC. V gene TRBV7-6 combines with J gene TRBJ2-1; unclear D gene. Per the germline V gene, CDR1 is SGHVS and CDR2 is FNYEAQ. The CDR3 contains 12 residues. The V end lost 2 bases, the J end lost 8 bases, and 7 bases lay between the germline ends.

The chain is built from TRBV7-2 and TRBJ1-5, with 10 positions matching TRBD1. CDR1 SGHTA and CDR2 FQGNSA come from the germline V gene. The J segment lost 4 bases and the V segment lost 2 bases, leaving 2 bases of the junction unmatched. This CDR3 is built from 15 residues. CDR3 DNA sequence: TGTGCCAGCAGCTTATGGGGACAGGGGAATCAGCCCCAGCATTTT. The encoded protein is CASSLWGQGNQPQHF.

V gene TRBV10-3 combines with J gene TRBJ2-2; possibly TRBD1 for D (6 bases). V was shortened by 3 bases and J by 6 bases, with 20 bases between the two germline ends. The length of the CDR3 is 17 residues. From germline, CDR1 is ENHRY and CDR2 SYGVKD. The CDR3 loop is CAISDPRQANVPGELFF. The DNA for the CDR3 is TGTGCCATCAGTGACCCTCGACAGGCGAATGTACCCGGGGAGCTGTTTTTT.

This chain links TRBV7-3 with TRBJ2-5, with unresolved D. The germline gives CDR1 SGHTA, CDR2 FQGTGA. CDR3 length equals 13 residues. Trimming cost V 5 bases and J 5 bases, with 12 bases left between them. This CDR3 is CASSPDMDETQYF. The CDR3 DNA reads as TGTGCCAGCAGCCCTGACATGGACGAGACCCAGTACTTC.

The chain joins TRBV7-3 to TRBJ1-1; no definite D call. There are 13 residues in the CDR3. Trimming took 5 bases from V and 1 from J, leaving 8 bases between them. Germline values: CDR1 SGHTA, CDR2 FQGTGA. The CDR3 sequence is CASSTRQNTEAFF. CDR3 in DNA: TGTGCCAGCAGCACAAGACAGAACACTGAAGCTTTCTTT.

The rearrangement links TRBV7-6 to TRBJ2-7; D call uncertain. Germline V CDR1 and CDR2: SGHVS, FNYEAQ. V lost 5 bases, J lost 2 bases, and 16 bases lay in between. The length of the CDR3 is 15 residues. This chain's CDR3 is CASSPILLATYEQYF. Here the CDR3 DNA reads TGTGCCAGCAGCCCAATCCTCCTTGCTACCTACGAGCAGTACTTC. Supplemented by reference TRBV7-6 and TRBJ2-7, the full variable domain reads GAGVSQSPRYKVTKRGQDVALRCDPISGHVSLYWYRQALGQGPEFLTYFNYEAQQDKSGLPNDRFSAERPEGSISTLTIQRTEQRDSAMYRCASSPILLATYEQYFGPGTRLTVT.

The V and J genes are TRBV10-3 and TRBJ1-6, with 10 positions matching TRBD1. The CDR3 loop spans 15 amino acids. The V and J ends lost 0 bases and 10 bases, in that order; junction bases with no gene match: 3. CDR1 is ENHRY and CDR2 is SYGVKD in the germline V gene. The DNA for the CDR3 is TGTGCCATCAGTGAGTCCTGGGACAGGGGATCACCCCTCCACTTT. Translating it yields CAISESWDRGSPLHF.

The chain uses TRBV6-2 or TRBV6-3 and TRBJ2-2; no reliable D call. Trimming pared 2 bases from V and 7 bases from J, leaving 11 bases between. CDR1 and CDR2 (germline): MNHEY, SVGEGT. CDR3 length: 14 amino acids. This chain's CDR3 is CASSYSELGGELFF. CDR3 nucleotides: TGTGCCAGCAGTTACAGTGAATTAGGCGGGGAGCTGTTTTTT.

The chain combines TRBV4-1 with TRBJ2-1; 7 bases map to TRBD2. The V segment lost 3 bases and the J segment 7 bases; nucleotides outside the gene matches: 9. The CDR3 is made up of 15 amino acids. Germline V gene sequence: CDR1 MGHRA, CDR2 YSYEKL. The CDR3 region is CASSHPGLGRNEQFF. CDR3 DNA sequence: TGCGCCAGCAGCCACCCCGGACTAGGAAGGAATGAGCAGTTCTTC.

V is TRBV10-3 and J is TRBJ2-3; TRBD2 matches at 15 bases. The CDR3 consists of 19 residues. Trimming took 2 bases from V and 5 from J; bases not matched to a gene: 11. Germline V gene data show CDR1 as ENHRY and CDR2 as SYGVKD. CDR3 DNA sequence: TGTGCCATCAGTGAGGACCCGGGACTAGCGGGAGGAGGTGGAGATACGCAGTATTTT. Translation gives CAISEDPGLAGGGGDTQYF.

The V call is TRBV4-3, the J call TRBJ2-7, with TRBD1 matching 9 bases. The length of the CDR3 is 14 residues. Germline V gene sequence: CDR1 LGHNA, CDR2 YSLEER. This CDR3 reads CASSVRTGAYELYV. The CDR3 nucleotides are TGCGCCAGCAGCGTTAGGACAGGGGCCTACGAGCTGTACGTC.

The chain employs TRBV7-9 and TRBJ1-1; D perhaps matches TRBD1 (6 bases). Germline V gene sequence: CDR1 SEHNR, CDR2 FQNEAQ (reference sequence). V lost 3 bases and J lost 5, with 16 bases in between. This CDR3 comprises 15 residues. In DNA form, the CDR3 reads TGTGCCAGCAGCTTGCTACAGGGTCGGGGGACTGAAGCTTTCTTT. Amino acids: CASSLLQGRGTEAFF.

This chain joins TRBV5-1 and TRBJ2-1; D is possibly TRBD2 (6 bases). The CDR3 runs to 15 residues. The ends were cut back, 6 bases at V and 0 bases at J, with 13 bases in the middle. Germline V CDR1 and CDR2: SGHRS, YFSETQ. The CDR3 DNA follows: TGCGCCAGCATGGGGACTTTGAGCTCCTACAATGAGCAGTTCTTC. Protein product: CASMGTLSSYNEQFF.

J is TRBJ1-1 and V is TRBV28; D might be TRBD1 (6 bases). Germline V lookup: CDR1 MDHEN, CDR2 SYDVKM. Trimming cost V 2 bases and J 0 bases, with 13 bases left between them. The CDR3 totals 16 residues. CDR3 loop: CASSLKGGALNTEAFF. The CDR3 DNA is TGTGCCAGCAGTTTAAAGGGGGGCGCGTTGAACACTGAAGCTTTCTTT.